Shown below are 27 T cell receptor beta chains from a single sample sequenced in a study of T cells after yellow fever vaccination. MiXCR was run by TCRdb on the 5' RACE reads, yielding one entry per CDR3 protein. The sample has about 340,000 distinct CDR3 sequences; 7.5% to 9% are singletons. The material sequenced was PBMCs, taken on the day of the first yellow fever vaccination. These receptors all come from a man aged 18 to 30 who received the YFV17D yellow fever vaccine.

This clonotype was seen more than once but under ten times. The gene calls are TRBV5-1 and TRBJ2-1; 10 bases are a match to TRBD1. The germline V gene encodes CDR1 SGHRS and CDR2 YFSETQ. Trimming cost V 4 bases and J 9 bases; bases outside gene matches: 4. The CDR3 runs to 13 residues. The CDR3, as DNA: TGCGCCAGCAGCCTTAGGACAGGGGGTGAGCAGTTCTTC. This sequence encodes CASSLRTGGEQFF.

This clonotype was picked up a small number of times. The rearrangement uses TRBV6-2 or TRBV6-3 and TRBJ2-1; 12 bases line up with TRBD2. CDR1 is MNHEY and CDR2 is SVGEGT in the germline V gene. The CDR3 runs 16 residues. The V segment lost 4 bases and the J segment 5 bases; nucleotides outside the gene matches: 6. This chain's CDR3 is CASSFLAGGQHNEQFF. DNA of the CDR3: TGTGCCAGCAGTTTCCTAGCGGGGGGGCAGCACAATGAGCAGTTCTTC.

CDR3 in amino acids: CASSLNRVGYGYTF. The CDR3 nucleotides read TGTGCCAGCAGTTTAAACAGGGTGGGCTATGGCTACACCTTC. The chain uses TRBV27 and TRBJ1-2, with D tentatively TRBD1 (6 bases). Looked up from germline, CDR1 is MNHEY and CDR2 is SMNVEV (reference sequence). Trimming took 2 bases from V and 4 from J, leaving 11 bases between them. The CDR3 covers 14 residues.

This clonotype has just a few counts. The V and J genes are TRBV2 and TRBJ2-7; tentatively, D is TRBD1 or TRBD2 (6 bases each). The germline V gene has CDR1 SNHLY and CDR2 FYNNEI. Trimming pared 5 bases from V and 6 bases from J, leaving 17 bases between. This CDR3 region has 14 residues. The CDR3 coding sequence is TGTGCCAGCAGTCTCCCGCAGGGGAGGATCGAGCAGTACTTC. Translating it yields CASSLPQGRIEQYF. The full variable domain, completed using reference TRBV2 and TRBJ2-7, is EPEVTQTPSHQVTQMGQEVILRCVPISNHLYFYWYRQILGQKVEFLVSFYNNEISEKSEIFDDQFSVERPDGSNFTLKIRSTKLEDSAMYFCASSLPQGRIEQYFGPGTRLTVT.

This clonotype has more than one count but fewer than ten. The chain carries TRBV12-3 or TRBV12-4 and TRBJ2-3; tentative D call: TRBD2 (6 bases). CDR3 size: 15 residues. Between the trimmed V and J ends, which lost 0 bases and 7 bases, there was a span of 14 bases. The CDR3 reads CASSLAGGAGNTQYF. DNA for the CDR3: TGTGCCAGCAGTTTAGCAGGAGGGGCAGGAAATACGCAGTATTTT.

This clonotype has ten or more counts. Written as DNA, the CDR3 is TGCGCCAGCAGCTCCCGCGGGGGGCTGACCGGGGAGCTGTTTTTT. Encoded protein: CASSSRGGLTGELFF. The chain employs TRBV5-1 and TRBJ2-2, with TRBD2 matching over 8 bases. The ends lost 3 bases at V and 5 bases at J; junction bases unmatched: 6. The germline V gene encodes CDR1 SGHRS and CDR2 YFSETQ. The CDR3 has 15 amino acids.

The CDR3, as DNA: TGTGCCAGCACCGCGTCAGGGGGCTCTGGAAACACCATATATTTT. Protein product: CASTASGGSGNTIYF. The chain links TRBV2 to TRBJ1-3; 7 bases are a match to TRBD1. Germline V gene sequence: CDR1 SNHLY, CDR2 FYNNEI. V was pared by 7 bases and J by 0 bases, with 6 bases of the junction left unmatched. The CDR3 spans 15 residues.

This clonotype is a singleton in its sample. A read error may explain this, as a much larger clone is one base away. J is TRBJ2-5 and V is TRBV5-1, with TRBD1 identical over 8 bases. The CDR3 totals 14 residues. Germline CDR1 reads SGHRS; CDR2 reads YFSETQ. The CDR3 sequence is CASSPDRGEEAQYF. The CDR3, as DNA: TGCGCCAGCAGCCCAGACAGGGGAGAAGAGGCCCAGTACTTC.

This clonotype came up many times. The rearrangement uses TRBV7-2 and TRBJ1-5, with D possibly TRBD1 on 6 matching bases. Trimming took off 5 bases at V and 5 bases at J, with 10 bases between the two ends. The CDR3 runs to 13 residues. Per the germline V gene, CDR1 is SGHTA and CDR2 is FQGNSA. DNA of the CDR3: TGTGCCAGCAGCACGGGGGGGCATCAGCCCCAGCATTTT. The encoded protein is CASSTGGHQPQHF.

V gene TRBV29-1 combines with J gene TRBJ2-7; 10 nucleotides align to TRBD2. The CDR3 contains 16 residues. Trimming took 5 bases from V and 3 from J; bases not matched to a gene: 13. Germline V lookup: CDR1 SQVTM, CDR2 ANQGSEA. CDR3 nucleotide sequence: TGCAGCGTTAAAAAGACCGGGACTAGCGCTTACTACGAGCAGTACTTC. Protein product: CSVKKTGTSAYYEQYF.

This clonotype was seen a handful of times. CDR3 in amino acids: CASRNRGAYEQYV. Here the CDR3 DNA reads TGTGCCAGCAGGAACAGGGGGGCCTACGAGCAGTACGTC. The chain has TRBV28 and TRBJ2-7; 8 nucleotides align to TRBD1. The germline gives CDR1 MDHEN, CDR2 SYDVKM. This CDR3 is built from 13 residues. V shed 6 bases and J 2 bases; nucleotides not matched to a gene: 3.

The rearrangement links TRBV12-3 or TRBV12-4 to TRBJ1-4; D is unresolved. Trimming cost V 7 bases and J 8 bases, with 17 bases left between them. The length of the CDR3 is 14 residues. CDR3 loop: CASTPGDSDEKLFF. In DNA, the CDR3 is TGTGCCAGCACTCCGGGAGACTCTGACGAAAAACTGTTTTTT.

This clonotype was counted a few times. CDR3 sequence (DNA): TGTGCCAGCAGTTTGGGGGGCGGACTTAATTCACCCCTCCACTTT. Its translation: CASSLGGGLNSPLHF. The chain uses TRBV28 and TRBJ1-6, with D possibly TRBD1 on 6 matching bases. Germline CDR1 MDHEN, CDR2 SYDVKM. The CDR3 loop spans 15 amino acids. The ends were cut back, 3 bases at V and 6 bases at J, with 12 bases in the middle.

A few counts support this clonotype. The chain recombines TRBV6-1 with TRBJ2-1; 12 bases align to TRBD2. CDR1 is MNHNS, CDR2 SASEGT, per germline. The CDR3 extends over 17 amino acids. V was clipped by 6 bases and J by 3 bases; unmatched bases: 9. The CDR3: CASSLETSGGGYNEQFF. In DNA form, the CDR3 reads TGTGCCAGCAGCCTAGAGACTAGCGGGGGTGGCTACAATGAGCAGTTCTTC.

The chain uses TRBV1 and TRBJ2-1; the D segment call TRBD2 is taken from the table without a DNA check. TRBV1 is assigned pseudogene status. The CDR3 runs 17 residues. Written as DNA, the CDR3 is TGCACCAGCAGCCAAGTTAGAGGGACTAGGTTCCACAATGAGCAGTTCTTC. This gives the protein CTSSQVRGTRFHNEQFF.

There are many counts of this clonotype. V usage is TRBV20-1 and J usage is TRBJ2-2; 11 positions match TRBD2. Germline values: CDR1 DFQATT, CDR2 SNEGSKA (reference sequence). The CDR3 is made up of 14 amino acids. Germline trimming cut 5 bases from V and 7 bases from J; bases unmatched to any gene: 6. CDR3 DNA: TGCAGTGCTTTTAGCGGGGGGGCCGTCGGGGAGCTGTTTTTT. It is translated as CSAFSGGAVGELFF.

By share, this clonotype ranks as medium-sized. This chain joins TRBV7-2 and TRBJ2-3, with 8 bases matching TRBD2. V dropped 5 bases and J dropped 1; count of bases not matched to a gene: 5. The CDR3 extends over 15 amino acids. Germline V gives CDR1 SGHTA, CDR2 FQGNSA. CDR3 nucleotide sequence: TGTGCCAGCAGCGTTGGACTAGCCCGCACAGATACGCAGTATTTT. Translation: CASSVGLARTDTQYF.

This clonotype has a handful of counts. The V and J genes are TRBV11-2 and TRBJ2-5, with 8 bases fitting TRBD2. Germline values: CDR1 SGHAT, CDR2 FQNNGV. The trim removed 6 bases at V and 6 bases at J, leaving 6 bases unmatched. The CDR3 has 13 residues. The CDR3 DNA sequence: TGTGCCAGCAGAACCGGGGGGGGGAAGACCCAGTACTTC. Its protein product is CASRTGGGKTQYF.

This clonotype turned up a few times. This chain links TRBV7-3 with TRBJ1-1; D is unresolved. V lost 6 bases and J 4 bases, leaving 15 bases between the germline ends. CDR1 and CDR2 from the germline V gene are SGHTA and FQGTGA. This CDR3 comprises 14 residues. The DNA of the CDR3 is TGTGCCAGCAGGTTAGTTGCCGGAGCCACTGAAGCTTTCTTT. The encoded protein is CASRLVAGATEAFF. Full variable domain (outside the CDR3, taken from reference TRBV7-3 and TRBJ1-1): GAGVSQTPSNKVTEKGKYVELRCDPISGHTALYWYRQSLGQGPEFLIYFQGTGAADDSGLPNDRFFAVRPEGSVSTLKIQRTERGDSAVYLCASRLVAGATEAFFGQGTRLTVV.

This clonotype was recorded a few times. This chain joins TRBV5-4 and TRBJ2-3, with D perhaps given as TRBD1 or TRBD2 (5 bases each). The ends were cut back, 7 bases at V and 2 bases at J, with 11 bases in the middle. Germline V lookup: CDR1 SGHNT, CDR2 YYREEE (reference sequence). The CDR3 runs 13 residues. This CDR3 is CASRAGTTDTQYF. CDR3 in DNA: TGTGCCAGCCGTGCCGGGACCACAGATACGCAGTATTTT.

In this sample, this clonotype turned up a few times. The chain couples TRBV27 to TRBJ1-2; unclear D gene. CDR3 length equals 15 residues. Germline V gene sequence: CDR1 MNHEY, CDR2 SMNVEV (reference sequence). The ends were cut back, 6 bases at V and 4 bases at J, with 18 bases in the middle. This CDR3 reads CASSPRTSTAYGYTF. CDR3 DNA: TGTGCCAGCAGCCCACGGACGAGCACTGCCTATGGCTACACCTTC.

This clonotype has a count of ten or more. This chain links TRBV5-1 with TRBJ2-3; D uncertain. The CDR3 has 14 residues. Trimming took 0 bases from V and 1 from J, leaving 6 bases between them. Germline-derived CDR1 and CDR2 are SGHRS and YFSETQ. The CDR3 region is CASSLDPGTDTQYF. CDR3 in DNA: TGCGCCAGCAGCTTGGATCCCGGCACAGATACGCAGTATTTT.

This clonotype has just a few counts. This chain connects TRBV7-2 to TRBJ2-1; 10 positions match TRBD2. The junction had 9 bases not matched to a gene; V was cut back by 4 bases and J by 6 bases. This CDR3 comprises 16 residues. The germline CDR1 and CDR2 sequences are SGHTA and FQGNSA. The CDR3 DNA follows: TGTGCCAGCAGCTCCGCTAGCGGGGGTTCTTTCAATGAGCAGTTCTTC. Translation: CASSSASGGSFNEQFF.

This clonotype was seen a handful of times. The CDR3 DNA is TGCGCCAGCAGTGAAACAGGCGAATACAATGAGCAGTTCTTC. Residues: CASSETGEYNEQFF. The V and J genes are TRBV5-1 and TRBJ2-1, with D maybe TRBD1 (5 bases). The CDR3 spans 14 residues. The germline V gene encodes CDR1 SGHRS and CDR2 YFSETQ. With 5 bases removed from V and 4 bases from J, the gap between germline ends came to 13 bases.

This clonotype showed up just a few times. The V call is TRBV19, the J call TRBJ2-3; D not certain. The germline V gene has CDR1 LNHDA and CDR2 SQIVND (reference sequence). The CDR3 extends over 11 amino acids. Trimming left V 5 bases short and J 7 bases short, with 7 bases between. For the CDR3, the DNA is TGTGCCAGTAGTTCACCCAATACGCAGTATTTT. Its protein is CASSSPNTQYF.

This chain connects TRBV6-5 to TRBJ1-2; D might be TRBD1 (5 bases). This CDR3 region has 17 residues. Germline assignment: CDR1 MNHEY and CDR2 SVGAGI. Trimming left V 0 bases short and J 8 bases short, with 22 bases between. CDR3 residues: CASSYSPGVEEFGGYTF. The CDR3 DNA is TGTGCCAGCAGTTACTCGCCGGGGGTGGAGGAATTCGGGGGCTACACCTTC.

J is TRBJ2-2 and V is TRBV7-2; the match to TRBD2 covers 9 bases. The CDR3 totals 15 residues. J was trimmed by 6 bases and V by 4 bases; bases with no gene match: 6. The germline V gene encodes CDR1 SGHTA and CDR2 FQGNSA. The CDR3 DNA follows: TGTGCCAGCAGCTACAGCGGGGGGAATGCCGGGGAGCTGTTTTTT. Protein product: CASSYSGGNAGELFF.